The sequence of this TCR beta chain was determined in a study of blood T cell repertoires in COVID-19. For the study at large: Acute and convalescent COVID-19 samples came from the United States, Italy and Spain. In each case, the material was cDNA or gDNA derived from T cells, B-cell-depleted T cells, or PBMCs.

The V and J ends lost 0 bases and 3 bases respectively, with 10 bases between them. The CDR3 loop spans 14 amino acids. Germline CDR1 reads SGHDT; CDR2 reads YYEEEE. As processed by the authors: Using reference gene primer amplification, nucleated cell counts were estimated. Libraries were prepared by immunoSEQ multiplex PCR; TCRdb keeps only in-frame clonotypes and omits some of them. The V and J calls and the clone size are those of that table, but D and trimming were determined from the DNA. The repertoire holds tens of thousands of clones, with approximately 90% as singletons. The specimen sequenced was peripheral blood. The V call is TRBV5-6, the J call TRBJ2-7; D gene uncertain. This clonotype was sampled from a man in his thirties or forties with acute or convalescent COVID-19. The CDR3 sequence is CASSLAVPSYEQYF. The CDR3 coding sequence is TGTGCCAGCAGCTTGGCGGTACCGAGCTACGAGCAGTACTTC.